This note documents a single T cell receptor (beta chain) sequence. The entry originates in a study of T cell changes during pregnancy in multiple sclerosis. Germline V gene lookup returns CDR1 SGHAT and CDR2 FQNNGV. The CDR3 is made up of 15 amino acids. Between the trimmed V and J ends, which lost 1 base and 4 bases, there was a span of 11 bases. This table comes from immunoSEQ multiplex PCR, and its TCRdb copy is limited to in-frame clones, with some not included. The repertoire includes 35,000 to 40,000 clones, around 92% of them detected once, and approximately 0.81% sits in the top ten. The chain employs TRBV11-2 and TRBJ2-1; D is possibly TRBD1 (6 bases). This receptor was taken from a female donor with multiple sclerosis, enrolled in a pregnancy study. The sample here was CD4+ T cells from peripheral blood mononuclear cells, taken in the third trimester of pregnancy. CDR3 in DNA: TGTGCCAGCAGCTTAGCGGACAGCCTATACAATGAGCAGTTCTTC. It translates to CASSLADSLYNEQFF.